This section outlines one T cell receptor beta chain sequence together with its context. Its target is unknown. Documented treatment: 15 to 20 received Ad26.COV2.S at low or high dose, single or two shots; 5 received placebo; per-sample allocation not given. Sampling took place 63 days after the first vaccine or placebo injection. Spike of the Wuhan-strain SARS-CoV-2 was expressed by an Ad26 vector, which formed the vaccine. Assay: immunoSEQ multiplex PCR; the TCRdb copy retains only in-frame clones and omits some. The table shows 510,000 or so clones, with roughly 85% occurring only once. This CDR3 region has 14 residues. Trimming pared 5 bases from V and 2 bases from J, leaving 13 bases between. The germline V gene has CDR1 SGHTS and CDR2 YDEGEE. These data originate in a study of Ad26.COV2.S vaccination and SARS-CoV-2 variants. The study's findings and limits: Researchers reported similar non-spike TCR breadth in vaccine and placebo recipients. Analyses of TCR breadth and depth may have underestimated total T cell responses.

The clonotype originates from a person aged 18-65 years who received the Ad26.COV2.S COVID-19 vaccine or a placebo. This chain joins TRBV5-8 and TRBJ1-2, with D unresolved. The sample in question was peripheral blood, obtained in a trial of Ad26.COV2.S vaccine versus placebo. This CDR3 is CASSDQAWNYGYTF. In DNA, the CDR3 is TGTGCCAGCAGTGACCAGGCCTGGAACTATGGCTACACCTTC.